This TCR beta chain is drawn from a study of T-cell memory formation after mild COVID-19. Study-level findings and limits: Several responding clones turned up in pre-infection memory, indicating that cross-reactive memory may have taken part. Contracting clones localized mainly to CM and EM when CD4+ and mainly to EMRA when CD8+. Clones contracting over day 15 to 85 were CD4/CD8 balanced, with later expanders leaning CD4+.

The length of the CDR3 is 14 residues. The germline V gene has CDR1 LNHDA and CDR2 SQIVND (reference sequence). Trimming at V came to 8 bases and at J to 0 bases, leaving 5 bases not matched to a gene. This clonotype occurred a few times. What it recognizes is unknown. The authors produced TCR alpha and TCR beta cDNA libraries with sample barcodes and UMIs by 5'RACE using constant-segment primers. TCRdb fed the 5' RACE reads into MiXCR, producing one record per CDR3 protein. The data contain roughly 400,000 distinct CDR3 sequences, around 17% of them singletons. What was sequenced was PBMCs or a T cell subset sorted from them (not recorded which). The rearrangement uses TRBV19 and TRBJ2-7; 9 bases line up with TRBD1. This clonotype was sampled from a man aged 18-30 years who had mild COVID-19 (a few samples of this study predate the infection). Cell type and time point are not known. The CDR3, as DNA: TGTGCCAGTCCGGACAGGGGTGTCTCCTACGAGCAGTACTTC. It specifies CASPDRGVSYEQYF.